The following is a T cell receptor (beta chain) sequence with its context. This record comes from a study of blood T cell repertoires in COVID-19. With 1 base removed from V and 1 base from J, the gap between germline ends came to 14 bases. The CDR3 has 17 amino acids. Sequencing used immunoSEQ multiplex PCR; TCRdb keeps in-frame clones, though not all of them. The data hold some 240,000 clones, with roughly 90% observed a single time. The receptor was derived from a woman aged 55-70 years with COVID-19, enrolled during active disease. Sequenced input: peripheral blood. The rearrangement uses TRBV23-1 and TRBJ1-3; no clear D. TRBV23-1 is an ORF, and what it does is uncertain. The CDR3 loop is CASSQYGAVPSGNTIYF. The CDR3 bases are TGCGCCAGCAGTCAATACGGTGCGGTTCCATCTGGAAACACCATATATTTT.